This T cell receptor beta chain was profiled in a study of T cells after yellow fever vaccination. A note on this clonotype: What it binds is not known.

Study-level results: On re-exposure, the response was weaker but peaked faster, at day 5 versus 15. The bulk population could contribute abundant contaminating clonotypes to FACS-sorted repertoires. Clones that expanded after primary vaccination mostly reappeared after the booster (96% CD4, 88% CD8).

TCRdb itself ran the 5' RACE reads through MiXCR, one entry per CDR3 protein. The profile shows around 550,000 distinct CDR3 sequences, 15% to 20% of them singletons. This CDR3 is built from 17 residues. V lost 1 base and J 5 bases, leaving 19 bases between the germline ends. Germline V gene data show CDR1 as LGHNA and CDR2 as YSLEER. V and J are TRBV4-3 and TRBJ2-3; D may correspond to TRBD1 or TRBD2 (5 bases each). The source is a man between 25 and 39 years old who received the YFV17D yellow fever vaccine. Here the sequenced sample was PBMCs, taken 15 days after the yellow fever booster vaccination. The chain's CDR3 is CASSQVFGTPEGDTQYF. The CDR3 region has the DNA TGCGCCAGCAGCCAAGTATTTGGGACCCCCGAGGGAGATACGCAGTATTTT.